These T cell receptor beta chains were read from a single sample in a study of T cell responses to AZD1222 COVID-19 vaccine. The data were produced by immunoSEQ multiplex PCR, yet TCRdb's version contains in-frame clones alone and is incomplete. The sample gives some 150,000 clones, 90% of which show up once; 1.5% to 2% is in the top ten. Sequencing used peripheral blood, obtained on day 0 of AZD1222 vaccination. The receptors come from an adult in good health. Both conserved end residues are part of each CDR3. D genes are given only for firm matches. A clone size is listed for some rows: how often the clone was seen (once, few, many), or a class if it is expanded.

>once|TRBJ1-2|TRBV6-2/TRBV6-3|TRBD1
TGTGCCAGCAGTTCCGGACAGGGTTATAACTATGGCTACACCTTC
CASSSGQGYNYGYTF
>.|TRBJ1-1|TRBV7-2|.
TGTGCCAGCAGCTTAGTGGGGGGAATTTCGGAGGAAGCTTTCTTT
CASSLVGGISEEAFF
>few|TRBJ1-3|TRBV4-1|.
TGCGCCAGCAGCCAAGATTGGGACACCTATTCTGGAAACACCATATATTTT
CASSQDWDTYSGNTIYF
>.|TRBJ1-1|TRBV20-1|.
TGCAGTGCTAGTAAAAGATTCCCCATGAACACTGAAGCTTTCTTT
CSASKRFPMNTEAFF
>.|TRBJ1-1|TRBV18|TRBD1
TGTGCCAGCTCATCCCGTACAGGGGTTTATGAAGCTTTCTTT
CASSSRTGVYEAFF
>.|TRBJ1-1|TRBV6-5|TRBD1
TGTGCCAGCAGGGGCGACAGGGCGAACACTGAAGCTTTCTTT
CASRGDRANTEAFF
>.|TRBJ1-4|TRBV28|.
TGTGCCAGCAGTTCGCAGGGGTCTGCAACTAATGAAAAACTGTTTTTT
CASSSQGSATNEKLFF
>.|TRBJ2-7|TRBV6-5|TRBD2
TGTGCCAGCAGTCAGACTAGCGGGATTAGTGAGCAGTACTTC
CASSQTSGISEQYF
>.|TRBJ2-1|TRBV7-2|.
TGTGCCAGCAGCTTACGGGGAAGCTCCTACAATGAGCAGTTCTTC
CASSLRGSSYNEQFF
>.|TRBJ1-5|TRBV19|.
TGTGCCAGTAGTGAGGTCACGGGGCCCCAGCATTTT
CASSEVTGPQHF
>.|TRBJ1-2|TRBV6-2/TRBV6-3|.
TGTGCCAGCAGTTACGCTTGGAGGGGCTCAAGTTATGGCTACACCTTC
CASSYAWRGSSYGYTF
>.|TRBJ2-1|TRBV24-1|TRBD1
TGTGCCACCAGTGATGCCCCAGGGGGACAGGACAGGGTGCATGAGCAGTTCTTC
CATSDAPGGQDRVHEQFF
>once|TRBJ1-1|TRBV7-3|.
TGTGCCAGCAGCTTAGGGGGCGAAGCTTTCTTT
CASSLGGEAFF
>.|TRBJ2-7|TRBV20-1|.
TGCAGTGCTAGGATTTTCTACGAGCAGTACTTC
CSARIFYEQYF
>once|TRBJ1-2|TRBV9|.
TGTGCCAGCACCTCCCCGGGACTCCATGGCTACACCTTC
CASTSPGLHGYTF
>.|TRBJ2-1|TRBV6-6|TRBD2
TGTGCCAGCAGTTACATACTAGCGGCCTACAATGAGCAGTTCTTC
CASSYILAAYNEQFF
>.|TRBJ2-2|TRBV5-1|TRBD2
TGCGCCAGCAGCTTACAGAGCGGGAGTGGGACCGGGGAGCTGTTTTTT
CASSLQSGSGTGELFF
>.|TRBJ2-7|TRBV27|TRBD1
TGTGCCAGCAGCCGACAGGGAGCAGTCTACGAGCAGTACTTC
CASSRQGAVYEQYF
>.|TRBJ1-2|TRBV11-2|.
TGTGCCAGCAGCCCCGGGCCCTACCCCGGAGACGGCTACACCTTC
CASSPGPYPGDGYTF
>.|TRBJ2-2|TRBV29-1|.
TGCAGCGGAGGGACCCACACCGGGGAGCTGTTTTTT
CSGGTHTGELFF